Listed here are 9 T cell receptor beta chains from one sample, sequenced in a study of cytomegalovirus exposure and HLA in healthy donors. Both 60 Vbeta primers and 13 Jbeta primers went into the PCR. The assay was immunoSEQ multiplex PCR, and TCRdb's table has in-frame clones only and misses some. The sample consists of around 160,000 clones, 60% to 80% of them appearing once. The sample taken for sequencing was PBMCs. The receptor set was obtained from a man aged 18 to 35 in good health and CMV-seropositive.

This clone was recorded a few times. The genes are TRBV25-1 and TRBJ2-1; tentatively, D is TRBD2 (7 bases). V was clipped by 2 bases and J by 7 bases, with 9 bases between them. Germline CDR1 and CDR2: MGHDK and SYGVNS. CDR3 length: 13 amino acids. The CDR3 protein is CASSERGGNEQFF. CDR3 nucleotides: TGTGCCAGCAGTGAAAGGGGGGGTAATGAGCAGTTCTTC.

This rearrangement joins TRBV27 to TRBJ2-3; weak D call: TRBD2 (5 bases). CDR3 length: 14 residues. CDR1 and CDR2 from the germline V gene are MNHEY and SMNVEV (reference sequence). Trimming shortened V by 3 bases and J by 8 bases, and 15 bases separated the two germline ends. The CDR3 bases are TGTGCCAGCAGTTTCGGACTCCCCGAGGGTACGCAGTATTTT. Its protein product is CASSFGLPEGTQYF.

The chain combines TRBV19 with TRBJ1-2; 10 bases agree with TRBD1. The CDR3 is 15 residues long. The V gene end was trimmed by 5 bases and the J gene end by 9 bases; junction bases not matched to a gene: 12. The germline CDR1 and CDR2 sequences are LNHDA and SQIVND (reference sequence). CDR3 amino acids: CASSPQPTGGRSYTF. CDR3 DNA sequence: TGTGCCAGTAGTCCCCAGCCGACAGGGGGCAGGAGCTACACCTTC.

The V call is TRBV7-9, the J call TRBJ2-5; TRBD2 agrees at 14 bases. The trim removed 3 bases at V and 2 bases at J, leaving 8 bases unmatched. The germline gives CDR1 SEHNR, CDR2 FQNEAQ (reference sequence). This CDR3 has 18 amino acids. The CDR3 sequence is CASSFPGLAGALQETQYF. The DNA of the CDR3 is TGTGCCAGCAGCTTCCCGGGACTAGCGGGGGCCCTTCAAGAGACCCAGTACTTC.

V usage is TRBV4-1 and J usage is TRBJ1-2; a possible D gene is TRBD1 (6 bases). The germline V gene has CDR1 MGHRA and CDR2 YSYEKL. CDR3 length: 13 residues. Trimming left V 0 bases short and J 7 bases short, with 9 bases between. The CDR3 nucleotides read TGCGCCAGCAGCCAAGAAGGACAGATTGGCTACACCTTC. It yields the protein CASSQEGQIGYTF.

The chain carries TRBV7-3 and TRBJ1-6; D possibly corresponds to TRBD1 (6 bases). Germline V lookup: CDR1 SGHTA, CDR2 FQGTGA. Trimming removed 2 bases at V and 5 bases at J, with 7 bases between. CDR3 length equals 14 residues. CDR3 loop: CASSLGQNNSPLHF. DNA for the CDR3: TGTGCCAGCAGCTTAGGACAGAATAATTCACCCCTCCACTTT.

The chain carries TRBV9 and TRBJ2-3; TRBD2 matches at 8 bases. The germline V gene has CDR1 SGDLS and CDR2 YYNGEE. This CDR3 comprises 15 residues. Losses at the gene ends were 0 bases for V and 3 bases for J; bases not matched to a gene: 3. The CDR3 region is CASSVVGGGTDTQYF. The DNA for the CDR3 is TGTGCCAGCAGCGTAGTTGGCGGGGGGACAGATACGCAGTATTTT.

This chain joins TRBV30 and TRBJ2-1; 7 bases line up with TRBD2. This CDR3 has 13 residues. The V gene's germline CDR1 is GTSNPN and CDR2 SVGIG (reference sequence). This CDR3 is CALSSGRRNEQFF. In DNA form, the CDR3 reads TGTGCGCTTTCTAGCGGAAGGAGGAATGAGCAGTTCTTC.

The sample holds a few counts of this clone. This chain uses TRBV18 with TRBJ2-1; 10 bases map to TRBD2. The CDR3 contains 17 residues. Germline-derived CDR1 and CDR2 are KGHSH and LQKENI. The V and J ends lost 2 bases and 3 bases, in that order; junction bases with no gene match: 7. The CDR3 bases are TGTGCCAGCTCACCAGAAAAAGCGGGAGGGTACTACAATGAGCAGTTCTTC. Its protein is CASSPEKAGGYYNEQFF. Full variable domain (missing parts from reference TRBV18 and TRBJ2-1): NAGVMQNPRHLVRRRGQEARLRCSPMKGHSHVYWYRQLPEEGLKFMVYLQKENIIDESGMPKERFSAEFPKEGPSILRIQQVVRGDSAAYFCASSPEKAGGYYNEQFFGPGTRLTVL.